This is a list of T cell receptor beta chains from one sample in a study of T-cell memory formation after mild COVID-19. TCRdb reanalysed the 5' RACE reads using MiXCR and keeps one entry per CDR3 protein. The repertoire includes approximately 340,000 distinct CDR3 sequences, approximately 15% of them detected once, and about 20% sits in the top ten. The material sequenced was PBMCs or a T cell subset sorted from them (not recorded which). The receptors stem from a man aged 18 to 35 who had mild COVID-19 (a few samples of this study predate the infection). Cell type and time point are not known. The CDR3 runs from the conserved cysteine through the conserved F or W. D genes are given only for firm matches. Clone size is stated in some rows and not others, as once, few, many or a class when expanded.

TRBV4-3	few	.	TRBJ1-1	TGCGCCAGCAGCCCAGAGCCGTTTTGGAACACTGAAGCTTTCTTT	CASSPEPFWNTEAFF
TRBV20-1	once	TRBD1	TRBJ1-2	TGCAGTGCTTCGACAGGGAGTTCATATGGCTACACCTTC	CSASTGSSYGYTF
TRBV5-4	.	.	TRBJ1-5	TGTGCCAGCAGCTCCGGAGATCAGCCCCAGCATTTT	CASSSGDQPQHF
TRBV5-4	.	.	TRBJ1-1	TGTGCCAGCAGCCCTCGCCAGACGAACACTGAAGCTTTCTTT	CASSPRQTNTEAFF
TRBV7-5	many	.	TRBJ1-1	.	CISVPEASRTGLDTEAFF
TRBV27	few	.	TRBJ1-5	TGTGCCAGCAGTTTCTATGGGGGCAATCAGCCCCAGCATTTT	CASSFYGGNQPQHF
TRBV6-2/TRBV6-3	many	TRBD1	TRBJ2-7	TGTGCCAGCAGTTACTCAGGGGGCGGCTACGAGCAGTACTTC	CASSYSGGGYEQYF
TRBV5-1	few	.	TRBJ1-1	TGCGCCAGCAGCCCGGACTCCAAGGTGATGAACACTGAAGCTTTCTTT	CASSPDSKVMNTEAFF
TRBV25-1	few	TRBD1	TRBJ1-2	TGTGCCAGCAGTGATACGTACTCATGGGACAGCTACTATGGCTACACCTTC	CASSDTYSWDSYYGYTF
TRBV19	.	.	TRBJ2-3	TGTGCCAGCCGACCGTCGGATTACACAGATACGCAGTATTTT	CASRPSDYTDTQYF
TRBV5-6	few	TRBD1	TRBJ2-6	TGTGCCAGCAGCTTGTCGCAGGGGGCACCCCCTGGGGCCAACGTCCTGACTTTC	CASSLSQGAPPGANVLTF
TRBV29-1	.	.	TRBJ2-5	TGCAGCGTTGCGGGATTCGAGACCCAGTACTTC	CSVAGFETQYF
TRBV7-9	.	.	TRBJ2-4	TGTGCCAGCAGCTTGGAAAGGGGCTTGGTCAAAAACATTCAGTACTTC	CASSLERGLVKNIQYF
TRBV18	.	TRBD1	TRBJ2-7	TGTGCCAGCTCACCCTTGGGGACAGCAGAGAACGAGCAGTACTTC	CASSPLGTAENEQYF
TRBV6-5	.	TRBD1	TRBJ2-5	TGTGCCAGCAGGCTGACAGGGAGTGAGACCCAGTACTTC	CASRLTGSETQYF
TRBV5-1	few	TRBD2	TRBJ2-2	TGCGCCAGCAGATCGAGGACTAGCGGGGGGCCGAACACCGGGGAGCTGTTTTTT	CASRSRTSGGPNTGELFF
TRBV11-2	few	TRBD2	TRBJ2-6	TGTGCCAGCGGGAGGGCCTCCTCTGGGGCCAACGTCCTGACTTTC	CASGRASSGANVLTF
TRBV29-1	.	.	TRBJ2-1	TGCAGCGTGGCTTTCGGTGGGTCGGATGAGCAGTTCTTC	CSVAFGGSDEQFF
TRBV19	few	TRBD2	TRBJ2-3	TGTGCCAGTAGTTCGGGACTAGCGGGGGGCACAGATACGCAGTATTTT	CASSSGLAGGTDTQYF
TRBV7-3	.	.	TRBJ2-2	TGTGCCAGCAGCTTAAAGCCCTCCCCTAGCGCGGACACCGGGGAGCTGTTTTTT	CASSLKPSPSADTGELFF